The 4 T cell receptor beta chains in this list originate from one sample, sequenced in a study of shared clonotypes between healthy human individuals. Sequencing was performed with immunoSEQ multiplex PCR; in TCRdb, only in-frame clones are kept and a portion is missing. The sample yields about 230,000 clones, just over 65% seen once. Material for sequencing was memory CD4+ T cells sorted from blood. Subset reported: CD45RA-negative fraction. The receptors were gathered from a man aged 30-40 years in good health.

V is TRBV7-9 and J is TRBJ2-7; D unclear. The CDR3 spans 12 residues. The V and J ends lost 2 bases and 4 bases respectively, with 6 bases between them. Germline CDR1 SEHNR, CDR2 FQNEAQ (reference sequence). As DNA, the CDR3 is TGTGCCAGCAGCTTATTTTCATACGAGCAGTACTTC. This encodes CASSLFSYEQYF.

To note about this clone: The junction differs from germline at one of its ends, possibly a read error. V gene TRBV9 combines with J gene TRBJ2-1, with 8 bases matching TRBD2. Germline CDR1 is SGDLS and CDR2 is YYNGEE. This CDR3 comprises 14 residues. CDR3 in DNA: TGTGCGAGCACAGCGGGAGAGGCCTACAATGAGCAGTTCTTC. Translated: CASTAGEAYNEQFF.

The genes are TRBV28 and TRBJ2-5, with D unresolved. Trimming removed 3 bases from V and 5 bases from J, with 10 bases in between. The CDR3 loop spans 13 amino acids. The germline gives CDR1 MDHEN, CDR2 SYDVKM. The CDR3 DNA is TGTGCCAGCAGTTTGAACATTGAGGAGACCCAGTACTTC. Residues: CASSLNIEETQYF.

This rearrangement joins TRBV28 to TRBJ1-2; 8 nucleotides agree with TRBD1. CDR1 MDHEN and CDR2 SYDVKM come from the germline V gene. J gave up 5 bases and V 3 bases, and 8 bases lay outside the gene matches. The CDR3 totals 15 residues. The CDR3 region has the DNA TGTGCCAGCAGTTTTTCAGGGGGCGGAGGGTATGGCTACACCTTC. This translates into CASSFSGGGGYGYTF.